This T cell receptor beta chain was found in a study of blood T cell repertoires in COVID-19. Repertoires were generated with immunoSEQ multiplex PCR, while TCRdb's copy carries only in-frame clones and drops some. The profile shows some 120,000 clones, about 87% of them singletons. J lost 8 bases, V lost 7 bases, and 6 bases had no gene match. From germline, CDR1 is LNHDA and CDR2 SQIVND (reference sequence). This CDR3 contains 15 residues. This TCR came from a woman in her sixties or seventies with acute or convalescent COVID-19. This sequence joins TRBV19 and TRBJ1-6; TRBD1 agrees at 12 bases. Sequenced material: peripheral blood. CDR3 region: CASKSGQGAYSPLHF. CDR3 in DNA: TGTGCCAGTAAATCGGGACAGGGGGCATATTCACCCCTCCACTTT.